One and the same sample provided the 22 T cell receptor beta chains below, sequenced in a study of CD8 T cells in Susac syndrome. With random hexamers, reverse transcription was performed on about 0.45 to 1 ug of RNA. TCRdb re-derived calls from the immunoSEQ multiplex PCR reads in MiXCR, one entry per CDR3 protein. Of about 240,000 distinct CDR3 sequences in the sample, around 96% were seen once. Sequenced input: CD4+ T cells from PBMCs. The origin of the receptors is a human donor with Susac syndrome.

The chain links TRBV28 to TRBJ1-5; 8 bases are shared with TRBD1. The CDR3 is 16 residues long. V lost 5 bases and J lost 2; bases outside the gene matches: 8. Germline CDR1 is MDHEN and CDR2 is SYDVKM. The CDR3 spells CASSLYRGSGNQPQHF. DNA for the CDR3: TGTGCCAGCAGTCTTTACAGGGGGTCCGGCAATCAGCCCCAGCATTTT.

The rearrangement joins TRBV5-1 to TRBJ2-7; 8 bases line up with TRBD1. The CDR3 sequence is 17 residues long. The trim removed 3 bases at V and 2 bases at J, leaving 13 bases unmatched. Germline V gene lookup returns CDR1 SGHRS and CDR2 YFSETQ. The CDR3: CASSSGDGQGWPYEQYF. The CDR3 DNA reads as TGCGCCAGCAGCTCAGGCGACGGACAGGGTTGGCCCTACGAGCAGTACTTC. Complete variable domain (other parts from reference TRBV5-1 and TRBJ2-7): KAGVTQTPRYLIKTRGQQVTLSCSPISGHRSVSWYQQTPGQGLQFLFEYFSETQRNKGNFPGRFSGRQFSNSRSEMNVSTLELGDSALYLCASSSGDGQGWPYEQYFGPGTRLTVT.

This chain uses TRBV4-2 with TRBJ2-7; the D call may be TRBD1 or TRBD2 (5 bases each). V shed 4 bases and J shed 2 bases, with 18 bases lying between them. The germline CDR1 and CDR2 sequences are LGHNA and YNFKEQ. The CDR3 sequence is 16 residues long. CDR3 coding DNA: TGTGCCAGCAGCCGGGAGCAGCAGGGAGTGACCTACGAGCAGTACTTC. Protein sequence: CASSREQQGVTYEQYF.

The CDR3 loop is CASRDGQGGQVITF. In DNA form, the CDR3 reads TGTGCCAGCAGAGATGGACAGGGAGGACAAGTAATCACCTTC. The chain couples TRBV27 to TRBJ1-2; 8 nucleotides align to TRBD1. V lost 6 bases, J lost 13 bases, and 16 bases stayed unmatched. The CDR3 runs 14 residues. Germline lookup yields CDR1 MNHEY and CDR2 SMNVEV (reference sequence).

The chain carries TRBV18 and TRBJ1-1; D ambiguous. This CDR3 comprises 15 residues. From germline, CDR1 is KGHSH and CDR2 LQKENI. Trimming took 4 bases from V and 3 from J, leaving 15 bases between them. As DNA, the CDR3 is TGTGCCAGCTCACTCCTCGGGGAGGGTCACACTGAAGCTTTCTTT. This codes for CASSLLGEGHTEAFF.

The chain couples TRBV5-1 to TRBJ2-2; D is perhaps TRBD1 or TRBD2 (5 bases each). The V end lost 3 bases, the J end lost 4 bases, and 10 bases lay between the germline ends. CDR3 size: 14 residues. Germline loops: CDR1 SGHRS, CDR2 YFSETQ. CDR3 protein: CASSSRGPTGELFF. Written as DNA, the CDR3 is TGCGCCAGCAGCTCCCGGGGCCCCACCGGGGAGCTGTTTTTT.

This chain uses TRBV30 with TRBJ1-1, with D unclear. The V gene lost 2 bases and the J gene lost 0 bases, with 7 bases spanning the gap. CDR3 size: 13 residues. Germline V lookup: CDR1 GTSNPN, CDR2 SVGIG (reference sequence). CDR3 sequence reads: CAWSPMLNTEAFF. CDR3 in DNA: TGTGCCTGGAGTCCAATGTTGAACACTGAAGCTTTCTTT. Variable domain in full (rest from reference TRBV30 and TRBJ1-1): SQTIHQWPATLVQPVGSPLSLECTVEGTSNPNLYWYRQAAGRGLQLLFYSVGIGQISSEVPQNLSASRPQDRQFILSSKKLLLSDSGFYLCAWSPMLNTEAFFGQGTRLTVV.

The chain combines TRBV10-3 with TRBJ1-1; D call uncertain. Germline V gives CDR1 ENHRY, CDR2 SYGVKD. Trimming took 1 base from V and 0 from J, leaving 9 bases between them. This CDR3 has 15 amino acids. The CDR3 loop reads CAISELQLMNTEAFF. For the CDR3, the DNA is TGTGCCATCAGTGAGTTACAGCTTATGAACACTGAAGCTTTCTTT.

The rearrangement links TRBV6-5 to TRBJ1-2; a possible D gene is TRBD1 (5 bases). V lost 7 bases, J lost 7 bases, and 22 bases lay in between. The germline gives CDR1 MNHEY, CDR2 SVGAGI. This CDR3 is 15 amino acids long. The CDR3 reads CASTLNRQSRGGYTF. CDR3 bases: TGTGCCAGCACGCTTAACAGACAGTCCCGGGGTGGCTACACCTTC.

This chain links TRBV20-1 with TRBJ2-3; TRBD2 aligns across 10 bases. The CDR3 sequence is 14 residues long. Germline assignment: CDR1 DFQATT and CDR2 SNEGSKA (reference sequence). V gave up 3 bases and J gave up 4 bases; unmatched junction bases: 4. The CDR3 DNA sequence: TGCAGTGCTAGTCCTAGCGGGGGCCCAGATACGCAGTATTTT. Translated, it gives CSASPSGGPDTQYF.

The J gene is TRBJ2-3, the V gene TRBV11-2; 7 positions match TRBD2. This CDR3 contains 13 residues. Germline V gene sequence: CDR1 SGHAT, CDR2 FQNNGV. With V trimmed by 3 bases and J by 14 bases, 11 bases remained unmatched. The CDR3 is CASSFSLREAGYF. CDR3 coding DNA: TGTGCCAGCAGCTTCTCACTCCGGGAGGCGGGGTATTTT.

J is TRBJ2-3 and V is TRBV7-9; D may be TRBD1 (6 bases). Looked up from germline, CDR1 is SEHNR and CDR2 is FQNEAQ (reference sequence). The CDR3 covers 17 residues. Trimming stripped 1 base from V and 3 bases from J, with 17 bases between. The CDR3 bases are TGTGCCAGCAGCTTAGTAGAAACAGGGACGGGAACAGATACGCAGTATTTT. Its translation: CASSLVETGTGTDTQYF.

The chain uses TRBV30 and TRBJ1-1; 7 bases align to TRBD1. With V trimmed by 1 base and J by 3 bases, 8 bases remained unmatched. Germline V lookup: CDR1 GTSNPN, CDR2 SVGIG (reference sequence). This CDR3 comprises 15 residues. CDR3 loop: CAWSGNRGPDTEAFF. CDR3 nucleotides: TGTGCCTGGAGTGGTAACAGGGGACCGGACACTGAAGCTTTCTTT.

This clonotype was recorded once. The CDR3 nucleotides are TGCAGCGTCGCCAGGGGACAGATGAACACTGAAGCTTTCTTT. Translating it yields CSVARGQMNTEAFF. The chain has TRBV29-1 and TRBJ1-1; 7 bases line up with TRBD1. Per germline, CDR1 SQVTM and CDR2 ANQGSEA. V dropped 6 bases and J dropped 0; count of bases not matched to a gene: 7. CDR3 length: 14 amino acids. Supplemented by reference TRBV29-1 and TRBJ1-1, the full variable domain reads SAVISQKPSRDICQRGTSLTIQCQVDSQVTMMFWYRQQPGQSLTLIATANQGSEATYESGFVIDKFPISRPNLTFSTLTVSNMSPEDSSIYLCSVARGQMNTEAFFGQGTRLTVV.

The chain uses TRBV12-3 or TRBV12-4 and TRBJ1-1, with D possibly TRBD1 on 6 matching bases. With 6 bases removed from V and 6 bases from J, the gap between germline ends came to 17 bases. This CDR3 contains 14 residues. CDR3 in amino acids: CASSQAPGHSEAFF. As DNA, the CDR3 is TGTGCCAGCAGCCAGGCGCCGGGACACTCTGAAGCTTTCTTT.

The chain uses TRBV15 and TRBJ2-7; TRBD1 aligns across 9 bases. V was clipped by 1 base and J by 6 bases; unmatched bases: 7. The germline gives CDR1 LNHNV, CDR2 YYDKDF (reference sequence). The CDR3 is 15 amino acids. The CDR3 DNA sequence: TGTGCCACCAGCAGAGGGGGGACAGGGTGGCGCGAGCAGTACTTC. Encoded protein: CATSRGGTGWREQYF.

The chain has TRBV5-1 and TRBJ2-7, with 8 bases lining up with TRBD1. The CDR3 extends over 16 amino acids. J gave up 3 bases and V 2 bases, and 10 bases lay outside the gene matches. From germline, CDR1 is SGHRS and CDR2 YFSETQ. In nucleotides, the CDR3 is TGCGCCAGCAGCTTCACAGGGGGAAGATCCGACTACGAGCAGTACTTC. Amino acid sequence: CASSFTGGRSDYEQYF.

The J gene is TRBJ2-1, the V gene TRBV30; 8 bases map to TRBD1. Trimming cost V 2 bases and J 9 bases; bases outside gene matches: 9. The length of the CDR3 is 14 residues. Germline CDR1 and CDR2: GTSNPN and SVGIG (reference sequence). The CDR3 DNA reads as TGTGCCTGGAGTCCCGGGCAGGGGGCGGTTGAGCAGTTCTTC. This encodes CAWSPGQGAVEQFF.

The V gene is TRBV7-3, the J gene TRBJ2-7; tentatively, D is TRBD2 (6 bases). Trimming shortened V by 3 bases and J by 3 bases, and 12 bases separated the two germline ends. The CDR3 is 14 amino acids. CDR1 and CDR2 from the germline V gene are SGHTA and FQGTGA. The CDR3 is CASSLGGEGYEQYF. CDR3 sequence (DNA): TGTGCCAGCAGCTTGGGGGGAGAGGGCTACGAGCAGTACTTC. The variable domain in full, with the rest retrieved from reference TRBV7-3 and TRBJ2-7, is GAGVSQTPSNKVTEKGKYVELRCDPISGHTALYWYRQSLGQGPEFLIYFQGTGAADDSGLPNDRFFAVRPEGSVSTLKIQRTERGDSAVYLCASSLGGEGYEQYFGPGTRLTVT.

The V call is TRBV30, the J call TRBJ1-5, with D possibly TRBD1 on 5 matching bases. Germline assignment: CDR1 GTSNPN and CDR2 SVGIG (reference sequence). The V and J ends lost 1 base and 3 bases respectively, with 7 bases between them. CDR3 size: 13 residues. Here the CDR3 DNA reads TGTGCCTGGAGTGGACAGCACAATCAGCCCCAGCATTTT. The encoded protein is CAWSGQHNQPQHF.

V usage is TRBV19 and J usage is TRBJ2-7, with D unresolved. This CDR3 has 15 amino acids. Trimming shortened V by 3 bases and J by 7 bases, and 19 bases separated the two germline ends. Germline assignment: CDR1 LNHDA and CDR2 SQIVND (reference sequence). The DNA for the CDR3 is TGTGCCAGTAGTATCCCAGGACGGAGTTTGGAGGAGCAGTACTTC. It codes for CASSIPGRSLEEQYF.

This chain links TRBV29-1 with TRBJ2-3; 13 bases align to TRBD2. The germline gives CDR1 SQVTM, CDR2 ANQGSEA. The CDR3 contains 16 residues. Trimming removed 7 bases from V and 4 bases from J; junction bases left unmatched: 11. Here the CDR3 DNA reads TGCAGCGCACACTCCGGACTAGCGGGAGAGGCAGATACGCAGTATTTT. This sequence encodes CSAHSGLAGEADTQYF.